A single sample is the source of the 31 T cell receptor beta chains below, sequenced in a study of cytomegalovirus exposure and HLA in healthy donors. PCR was performed using 60 Vbeta and 13 Jbeta primers. Method: immunoSEQ multiplex PCR; TCRdb's copy keeps in-frame clones and lacks some. The sample yields about 150,000 clones, 70% to 90% seen once. The material sequenced was PBMCs. The receptors were gathered from a woman in her late teens or twenties in good health and CMV-seronegative.

The gene calls are TRBV28 and TRBJ2-2, with 7 nucleotides matching TRBD1. Germline loops: CDR1 MDHEN, CDR2 SYDVKM. The CDR3 runs to 14 residues. V was pared by 6 bases and J by 0 bases, with 1 base of the junction left unmatched. CDR3 nucleotides: TGTGCCAGCAGCAGGGGGACGAACACCGGGGAGCTGTTTTTT. This encodes CASSRGTNTGELFF.

This chain uses TRBV25-1 with TRBJ2-1, with a tentative D call TRBD2 (6 bases). Germline lookup yields CDR1 MGHDK and CDR2 SYGVNS. The V end was cut by 1 base, the J end by 8 bases, with 12 bases between. The CDR3 spans 14 residues. This CDR3 is CASSESGEWYEQFF. The DNA of the CDR3 is TGTGCCAGCAGTGAATCGGGAGAGTGGTATGAGCAGTTCTTC.

This clone has a single count. The CDR3 DNA reads as TGTGCCAGCAACCCGGTGGCGGGGGTGGGAGAGACCCAGTACTTC. It encodes CASNPVAGVGETQYF. The rearrangement uses TRBV6-1 and TRBJ2-5, with TRBD2 identical over 7 bases. The CDR3 is 15 residues long. The J segment lost 4 bases and the V segment lost 7 bases, leaving 12 bases of the junction unmatched. Looked up from germline, CDR1 is MNHNS and CDR2 is SASEGT.

The chain links TRBV6-1 to TRBJ2-1, with D possibly TRBD1 on 5 matching bases. There are 13 residues in the CDR3. V was shortened by 5 bases and J by 3 bases, with 8 bases between the two germline ends. Germline values: CDR1 MNHNS, CDR2 SASEGT. The CDR3 region is CASSRDSYNEQFF. As DNA, the CDR3 is TGTGCCAGCAGTCGTGACAGCTACAATGAGCAGTTCTTC.

This clone was seen a few times. This sequence joins TRBV29-1 and TRBJ1-1; 8 bases fit TRBD1. J was trimmed by 6 bases and V by 6 bases; bases with no gene match: 9. This CDR3 is 13 amino acids long. Germline V CDR1 and CDR2: SQVTM, ANQGSEA. The CDR3 loop reads CSVSDREEAEAFF. CDR3 bases: TGCAGCGTATCGGACAGGGAAGAGGCTGAAGCTTTCTTT.

This chain links TRBV27 with TRBJ1-5; D unclear. Trimming pared 3 bases from V and 5 bases from J, leaving 8 bases between. This CDR3 comprises 13 residues. Germline CDR1 and CDR2: MNHEY and SMNVEV (reference sequence). The CDR3 coding sequence is TGTGCCAGCAGTTTCGAGGCTGATCAGCCCCAGCATTTT. It codes for CASSFEADQPQHF.

The rearrangement links TRBV7-9 to TRBJ1-4; 8 nucleotides line up with TRBD1. The length of the CDR3 is 14 residues. Germline trimming cut 5 bases from V and 8 bases from J; bases unmatched to any gene: 7. Germline CDR1 and CDR2: SEHNR and FQNEAQ (reference sequence). The CDR3, as DNA: TGTGCCAGCAGCCCTCAGGGGGCTGGGGAAAAACTGTTTTTT. It specifies CASSPQGAGEKLFF.

The chain couples TRBV28 to TRBJ1-2, with 7 nucleotides matching TRBD1. J was trimmed by 5 bases and V by 4 bases; bases with no gene match: 13. The CDR3 is 16 residues long. From germline, CDR1 is MDHEN and CDR2 SYDVKM. The DNA of the CDR3 is TGTGCCAGCAGTTCCTACCGGGTGGTCAGGGGGTATGGCTACACCTTC. Translation: CASSSYRVVRGYGYTF.

J is TRBJ2-3 and V is TRBV10-1, with TRBD2 matching 9 bases. The ends lost 4 bases at V and 7 bases at J; junction bases unmatched: 9. CDR3 size: 15 residues. Germline V gene lookup returns CDR1 WNHNN and CDR2 SYGVQD (reference sequence). In DNA form, the CDR3 reads TGCGCCAGCAGTGCCGGCGGGGGGGCCCTGAATACGCAGTATTTT. Its protein product is CASSAGGGALNTQYF.

The V call is TRBV19, the J call TRBJ1-1, with a tentative D call TRBD1 (5 bases). The CDR3 runs to 13 residues. Trimming pared 10 bases from V and 3 bases from J, leaving 15 bases between. Germline V gene sequence: CDR1 LNHDA, CDR2 SQIVND (reference sequence). Here the CDR3 DNA reads TGTGCCACTAGCCCAGGGCCCTACACTGAAGCTTTCTTT. This sequence encodes CATSPGPYTEAFF.

In this sample, this clone turned up a few times. The chain combines TRBV4-1 with TRBJ2-1; TRBD2 matches 8 bases. The CDR3 has 15 amino acids. V dropped 6 bases and J dropped 5; count of bases not matched to a gene: 9. The germline gives CDR1 MGHRA, CDR2 YSYEKL. CDR3 nucleotide sequence: TGCGCCAGCAGGACGGGGCTAGCGGGCGACAATGAGCAGTTCTTC. This gives the protein CASRTGLAGDNEQFF.

V usage is TRBV7-8 and J usage is TRBJ1-5; 8 bases are a match to TRBD1. V dropped 2 bases and J dropped 0; count of bases not matched to a gene: 3. The CDR3 covers 16 residues. Germline CDR1 is SGHVS and CDR2 is FQNEAQ. CDR3 in amino acids: CASSLRQGYSNQPQHF. The CDR3 region has the DNA TGTGCCAGCAGCTTAAGACAGGGGTATAGCAATCAGCCCCAGCATTTT.

The CDR3 reads CASSLGQGPNEQYF. The CDR3 bases are TGTGCCAGCAGCTTAGGGCAGGGGCCCAACGAGCAGTACTTC. The chain uses TRBV5-5 and TRBJ2-7, with D possibly being TRBD1 (6 bases). The CDR3 runs to 14 residues. V was cut by 2 bases and J by 5 bases, with 14 bases left in between. CDR1 SGHKS and CDR2 YYEKEE come from the germline V gene (reference sequence).

There are a few counts of this clone. The chain recombines TRBV10-3 with TRBJ1-4; 10 nucleotides line up with TRBD1. CDR1 is ENHRY, CDR2 SYGVKD, per germline. This CDR3 has 16 residues. The V and J ends lost 0 bases and 8 bases, in that order; junction bases with no gene match: 6. In nucleotides, the CDR3 is TGTGCCATCAGTGAGTCACAGGGACAGGGGCGGGAAAAACTGTTTTTT. Translation: CAISESQGQGREKLFF.

The chain recombines TRBV28 with TRBJ2-3; 10 bases align to TRBD1. The CDR3 consists of 16 residues. From germline, CDR1 is MDHEN and CDR2 SYDVKM. The V and J ends lost 5 bases and 4 bases, in that order; junction bases with no gene match: 9. The CDR3: CASSPIDRGHSDTQYF. In nucleotides, the CDR3 is TGTGCCAGCAGTCCCATCGACAGGGGGCATTCAGATACGCAGTATTTT.

The rearrangement links TRBV30 to TRBJ1-4; TRBD1 agrees at 10 bases. CDR3 length equals 15 residues. J lost 3 bases, V lost 4 bases, and 5 bases had no gene match. Germline values: CDR1 GTSNPN, CDR2 SVGIG (reference sequence). CDR3 in DNA: TGTGCCTGGACCGGGACAGGGGTTGCTAATGAAAAACTGTTTTTT. Protein sequence: CAWTGTGVANEKLFF.

The gene calls are TRBV6-1 and TRBJ1-2; D call uncertain. Germline values: CDR1 MNHNS, CDR2 SASEGT. Trimming took off 4 bases at V and 1 base at J, with 10 bases between the two ends. CDR3 size: 14 residues. The CDR3, as DNA: TGTGCCAGCAGTGGACACCCTAATAACTATGGCTACACCTTC. Translated: CASSGHPNNYGYTF.

The V and J genes are TRBV14 and TRBJ1-1, with TRBD1 as a possible D gene (5 bases). Trimming removed 5 bases at V and 6 bases at J, with 16 bases between. This CDR3 is 14 amino acids long. Germline V lookup: CDR1 SGHDN, CDR2 FVKESK. CDR3 DNA sequence: TGTGCCAGCAGCGTCCCAGGGTTCTTTTCTGAAGCTTTCTTT. Protein sequence: CASSVPGFFSEAFF.

The CDR3 nucleotides read TGTGCCAGCAGTTTAGCAAGGGACAGGGGGCAAACCTTC. This codes for CASSLARDRGQTF. V and J are TRBV27 and TRBJ1-2, with 12 nucleotides matching TRBD1. The V segment lost 2 bases and the J segment 14 bases; nucleotides outside the gene matches: 6. The length of the CDR3 is 13 residues. Germline V lookup: CDR1 MNHEY, CDR2 SMNVEV (reference sequence).

The chain recombines TRBV21-1 with TRBJ2-1; TRBD2, as called in the table, went unchecked against the DNA. TRBV21-1 is recorded as a pseudogene. The CDR3 runs to 13 residues. The CDR3 is CASSHLRREPDFF. The CDR3, as DNA: TGTGCCAGCAGCCACCTTAGGCGGGAACCAGACTTCTTC.

Notes on this clone: Other DNA sequences from this sample encode an identical CDR3 as well. The chain has TRBV7-2 and TRBJ1-6; D might be TRBD1 (6 bases). The V gene's germline CDR1 is SGHTA and CDR2 FQGNSA. This CDR3 has 15 amino acids. Trimming took off 6 bases at V and 7 bases at J, with 16 bases between the two ends. The CDR3, as DNA: TGTGCCAGCAGTCCATTAGACAGGCCCAATTCACCCCTCCACTTT. It translates to CASSPLDRPNSPLHF.

CDR3 DNA: TGTGCCAGCAGTGACTCTCCAGATCTGAATTCACCCCTCCACTTT. It codes for CASSDSPDLNSPLHF. V gene TRBV6-4 combines with J gene TRBJ1-6; D gene uncertain. Germline V lookup: CDR1 MRHNA, CDR2 SNTAGT. The CDR3 covers 15 residues. V was shortened by 0 bases and J by 7 bases, with 10 bases between the two germline ends.

V usage is TRBV7-9 and J usage is TRBJ1-2; D possibly corresponds to TRBD1 (5 bases). This CDR3 has 14 residues. V lost 8 bases to trimming and J lost 4 bases, with 17 bases between them. CDR1 SEHNR and CDR2 FQNEAQ come from the germline V gene (reference sequence). DNA for the CDR3: TGTGCCAGCGGAGCACAGGCTAAGGGCTATGGCTACACCTTC. Amino acid sequence: CASGAQAKGYGYTF.

The chain links TRBV27 to TRBJ2-7; D gene ambiguous. The germline gives CDR1 MNHEY, CDR2 SMNVEV (reference sequence). This CDR3 has 13 residues. Deletions cut 1 base from V and 1 base from J, with 5 bases between. CDR3 DNA sequence: TGTGCCAGCAGTTTATTCCAGTCCTACGAGCAGTACTTC. It codes for CASSLFQSYEQYF.

The count of this clone is one. The chain uses TRBV5-4 and TRBJ2-7; a possible D gene is TRBD1 (5 bases). The CDR3 has 14 amino acids. The ends were cut back, 1 base at V and 0 bases at J, with 8 bases in the middle. The germline gives CDR1 SGHNT, CDR2 YYREEE (reference sequence). This CDR3 is CASSLQGNSYEQYF. The CDR3 DNA follows: TGTGCCAGCAGCTTGCAGGGAAACTCCTACGAGCAGTACTTC.

CDR3 protein: CASSSGTSGDTQYF. CDR3 bases: TGTGCCAGCAGCTCCGGGACTAGCGGCGATACGCAGTATTTT. The chain recombines TRBV7-3 with TRBJ2-3, with 11 bases identical to TRBD2. Germline trimming cut 4 bases from V and 6 bases from J; bases unmatched to any gene: 3. The CDR3 loop spans 14 amino acids. Germline-derived CDR1 and CDR2 are SGHTA and FQGTGA.

This chain uses TRBV15 with TRBJ1-5; D possibly corresponds to TRBD1 (6 bases). Per the germline V gene, CDR1 is LNHNV and CDR2 is YYDKDF (reference sequence). The germline V and J ends were trimmed by 5 bases and 10 bases, with 21 bases remaining between them. There are 15 residues in the CDR3. CDR3 protein: CATSGPTGLRNPQHF. The CDR3 nucleotides are TGTGCCACCAGCGGCCCGACAGGTCTCAGGAACCCCCAGCATTTT. Combining the CDR3 with reference TRBV15 and TRBJ1-5 gives the whole variable domain DAMVIQNPRYQVTQFGKPVTLSCSQTLNHNVMYWYQQKSSQAPKLLFHYYDKDFNNEADTPDNFQSRRPNTSFCFLDIRSPGLGDTAMYLCATSGPTGLRNPQHFGDGTRLSIL.

The rearrangement uses TRBV28 and TRBJ2-2, with D possibly matching TRBD1 (6 bases). The CDR3 has 14 residues. Trimming removed 6 bases from V and 7 bases from J, with 15 bases in between. Germline V lookup: CDR1 MDHEN, CDR2 SYDVKM. CDR3 sequence: CASSLRTAGGELFF. The CDR3 DNA reads as TGTGCCAGCAGCCTAAGGACAGCAGGCGGGGAGCTGTTTTTT.

The rearrangement links TRBV2 to TRBJ1-3, with D possibly being TRBD1 (5 bases). Germline CDR1 reads SNHLY; CDR2 reads FYNNEI. The V and J ends lost 5 bases and 0 bases respectively, with 17 bases between them. The CDR3 is 17 amino acids. The CDR3 DNA reads TGTGCCAGCAGTTGGGCGGGGGAGATTAGCTCTGGAAACACCATATATTTT. Translation: CASSWAGEISSGNTIYF. Using reference TRBV2 and TRBJ1-3 for the parts outside the CDR3, the full variable domain is EPEVTQTPSHQVTQMGQEVILRCVPISNHLYFYWYRQILGQKVEFLVSFYNNEISEKSEIFDDQFSVERPDGSNFTLKIRSTKLEDSAMYFCASSWAGEISSGNTIYFGEGSWLTVV.

The rearrangement links TRBV4-3 to TRBJ1-4; possibly TRBD1 for D (6 bases). This CDR3 has 14 amino acids. CDR1 and CDR2 (germline): LGHNA, YSLEER. V dropped 3 bases and J dropped 4 bases, with 9 bases sitting between them. This chain's CDR3 is CASSHDRNNEKLFF. The DNA for the CDR3 is TGCGCCAGCAGCCATGACAGGAATAATGAAAAACTGTTTTTT.

The genes are TRBV4-2 and TRBJ2-7; 11 bases align to TRBD2. V lost 1 base, J lost 3 bases, and 2 bases stayed unmatched. The V gene's germline CDR1 is LGHNA and CDR2 YNFKEQ. The CDR3 contains 15 residues. CDR3 amino acids: CASSQATSGSYEQYF. The CDR3 bases are TGTGCCAGCAGCCAAGCAACTAGCGGGAGCTACGAGCAGTACTTC.